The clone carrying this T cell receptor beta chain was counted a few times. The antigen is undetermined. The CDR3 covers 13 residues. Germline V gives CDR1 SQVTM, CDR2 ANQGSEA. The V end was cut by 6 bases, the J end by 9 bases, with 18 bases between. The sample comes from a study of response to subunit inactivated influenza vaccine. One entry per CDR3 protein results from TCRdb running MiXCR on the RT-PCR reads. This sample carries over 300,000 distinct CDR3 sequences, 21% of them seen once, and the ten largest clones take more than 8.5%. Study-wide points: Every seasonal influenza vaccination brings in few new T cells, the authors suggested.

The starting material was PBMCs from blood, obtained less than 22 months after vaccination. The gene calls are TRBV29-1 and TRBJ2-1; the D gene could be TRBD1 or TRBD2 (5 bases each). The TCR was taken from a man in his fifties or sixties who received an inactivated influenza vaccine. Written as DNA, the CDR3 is TGCAGCGTCGGCCGGGACCTTCAGGCTGAGCAGTTCTTC. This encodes CSVGRDLQAEQFF.